Below are 19 T cell receptor beta chains sequenced from a single sample in a study of T cell responses to AZD1222 COVID-19 vaccine. Libraries were prepared by immunoSEQ multiplex PCR; TCRdb keeps only in-frame clonotypes and omits some of them. Of around 190,000 clones listed, 85% to 95% are singletons. Sample: peripheral blood, taken on day 0 of AZD1222 vaccination. These receptors were obtained from an adult in good health.

The V and J genes are TRBV5-1 and TRBJ2-7; D is unclear. Trimming removed 5 bases at V and 4 bases at J, with 7 bases between. This CDR3 region has 11 residues. CDR1 SGHRS and CDR2 YFSETQ come from the germline V gene. CDR3 region: CASRADYEQYF. CDR3 DNA: TGCGCCAGCAGGGCGGATTACGAGCAGTACTTC.

This chain connects TRBV2 to TRBJ1-1, with D possibly being TRBD1 (5 bases). Trimming shortened V by 2 bases and J by 6 bases, and 13 bases separated the two germline ends. Germline CDR1 and CDR2: SNHLY and FYNNEI. The CDR3 length is 14 residues. The CDR3, as DNA: TGTGCCAGCAGTGAATTGGGGGGTGTGGCTGAAGCTTTCTTT. This gives the protein CASSELGGVAEAFF.

The gene calls are TRBV3-1 (or the pseudogene TRBV3-2) and TRBJ1-5; tentative D call: TRBD1 (6 bases). The germline V gene has CDR1 LGHDT and CDR2 YNNKEL (reference sequence). The CDR3 has 15 residues. V was pared by 2 bases and J by 4 bases, with 12 bases between. CDR3 protein: CASSQSGAGNQPQHF. In DNA, the CDR3 is TGTGCCAGCAGCCAATCAGGGGCAGGGAATCAGCCCCAGCATTTT.

The gene calls are TRBV15 and TRBJ1-5, with unresolved D. The germline V gene has CDR1 LNHNV and CDR2 YYDKDF (reference sequence). V was pared by 0 bases and J by 5 bases, with 11 bases between. The CDR3 has 15 residues. The CDR3 sequence is CATSRDLDTDQPQHF. CDR3 in DNA: TGTGCCACCAGCAGAGACCTAGACACCGATCAGCCCCAGCATTTT.

This chain links TRBV7-2 with TRBJ2-3; D may be TRBD2 (6 bases). V was cut by 2 bases and J by 2 bases, with 11 bases left in between. Per germline, CDR1 SGHTA and CDR2 FQGNSA. The CDR3 is made up of 15 amino acids. The CDR3 is CASSLTGGNTDTQYF. The CDR3, as DNA: TGTGCCAGCAGCTTAACGGGCGGGAACACAGATACGCAGTATTTT.

This sequence joins TRBV6-6 and TRBJ1-1; 7 positions agree with TRBD1. CDR3 length: 13 amino acids. Germline assignment: CDR1 MNHNY and CDR2 SVGAGI (reference sequence). V shed 6 bases, J shed 6 bases, and the junction held 7 bases outside the gene matches. As DNA, the CDR3 is TGTGCCAGCAGCCTAAGACAGGGCCCTGAAGCTTTCTTT. This codes for CASSLRQGPEAFF.

The table lists this clone with a few counts. The chain is built from TRBV5-1 and TRBJ2-7, with D possibly being TRBD1 (6 bases). The CDR3 extends over 17 amino acids. Trimming stripped 0 bases from V and 7 bases from J, with 23 bases between. Looked up from germline, CDR1 is SGHRS and CDR2 is YFSETQ. The CDR3 nucleotides are TGCGCCAGCAGCTTGGCCCACGGACAGAACCAGCGAGGGGAGCAGTACTTC. It encodes CASSLAHGQNQRGEQYF.

This rearrangement joins TRBV2 to TRBJ1-4, with D possibly TRBD1 on 6 matching bases. This CDR3 contains 15 residues. Germline V lookup: CDR1 SNHLY, CDR2 FYNNEI. The germline V and J ends were trimmed by 6 bases and 5 bases, with 16 bases remaining between them. CDR3 protein: CASRRTALGNEKLFF. DNA for the CDR3: TGTGCCAGCAGGCGGACAGCGCTGGGCAATGAAAAACTGTTTTTT.

This clone was found a few times. V is TRBV7-2 and J is TRBJ2-1; 11 bases line up with TRBD2. Per germline, CDR1 SGHTA and CDR2 FQGNSA. Trimming at V came to 2 bases and at J to 1 base, leaving 1 base not matched to a gene. The CDR3 is 16 residues long. The CDR3 is CASSLTSGGSYNEQFF. CDR3 DNA: TGTGCCAGCAGCTTAACTAGCGGGGGTTCCTACAATGAGCAGTTCTTC.

This clone was detected only once. This chain uses TRBV6-5 with TRBJ1-1; D possibly corresponds to TRBD1 (6 bases). V lost 5 bases, J lost 5 bases, and 15 bases lay in between. There are 14 residues in the CDR3. In germline, CDR1 is MNHEY, CDR2 SVGAGI. The DNA of the CDR3 is TGTGCCAGCAGTCCACAGGGATCGAGAACTGAAGCTTTCTTT. It codes for CASSPQGSRTEAFF.

V gene TRBV4-3 combines with J gene TRBJ2-1, with TRBD1 matching 7 bases. In germline, CDR1 is LGHNA, CDR2 YSLEER. Unmatched junction bases numbered 8, after V lost 1 base and J lost 2 bases. The CDR3 spans 17 residues. CDR3 residues: CASSQARMQGAYNEQFF. The CDR3 nucleotides are TGCGCCAGCAGCCAAGCCAGAATGCAGGGGGCCTACAATGAGCAGTTCTTC.

The chain recombines TRBV5-1 with TRBJ2-3, with 7 bases fitting TRBD2. Trimming at V came to 4 bases and at J to 2 bases, leaving 10 bases not matched to a gene. This CDR3 has 16 amino acids. Germline V gene data show CDR1 as SGHRS and CDR2 as YFSETQ. This CDR3 reads CASSPGRDLATDTQYF. The CDR3, as DNA: TGCGCCAGCAGCCCGGGGAGGGACCTCGCCACAGATACGCAGTATTTT.

The chain carries TRBV12-3 or TRBV12-4 and TRBJ2-7, with no clear D. This CDR3 spans 11 amino acids. Trimming took 6 bases from V and 2 from J, leaving 5 bases between them. The CDR3 DNA sequence: TGTGCCAGCAGCGAGGCCTACGAGCAGTACTTC. It translates to CASSEAYEQYF.

This chain uses TRBV4-1 with TRBJ1-5; unclear D gene. The germline V gene encodes CDR1 MGHRA and CDR2 YSYEKL. This CDR3 has 13 residues. Trimming pared 0 bases from V and 6 bases from J, leaving 6 bases between. CDR3 residues: CASSQERTQPQHF. Written as DNA, the CDR3 is TGCGCCAGCAGCCAAGAAAGGACTCAGCCCCAGCATTTT.

The chain combines TRBV25-1 with TRBJ1-2; TRBD1 matches at 7 bases. The CDR3 length is 14 residues. Per germline, CDR1 MGHDK and CDR2 SYGVNS. V was pared by 4 bases and J by 5 bases, with 7 bases of the junction left unmatched. The CDR3 bases are TGTGCCAGCAGTGGGACTAGGGACAGTTATGGCTACACCTTC. It yields the protein CASSGTRDSYGYTF.

This chain links TRBV7-4 with TRBJ1-5; D ambiguous. Trimming left V 2 bases short and J 0 bases short, with 11 bases between. The CDR3 extends over 16 amino acids. Germline V gene sequence: CDR1 SGHVT, CDR2 SQSDAQ. For the CDR3, the DNA is TGTGCCAGCAGCTTATATGCGGGGAATAGCAATCAGCCCCAGCATTTT. It yields the protein CASSLYAGNSNQPQHF.

This clone was recorded a few times. V usage is TRBV5-8 and J usage is TRBJ2-1; no firm D call. V lost 2 bases and J 0 bases, leaving 6 bases between the germline ends. The CDR3 has 14 residues. Looked up from germline, CDR1 is SGHTS and CDR2 is YDEGEE. The CDR3 region is CASSFESSYNEQFF. The CDR3 DNA reads TGTGCCAGCAGCTTCGAGAGCTCCTACAATGAGCAGTTCTTC.

This chain connects TRBV28 to TRBJ1-1; possible D gene TRBD1, 5 bases. Looked up from germline, CDR1 is MDHEN and CDR2 is SYDVKM. The CDR3 has 13 amino acids. V lost 6 bases and J lost 6, with 14 bases in between. The CDR3 protein is CASRSKGDAEAFF. Here the CDR3 DNA reads TGTGCCAGCAGAAGTAAAGGGGATGCTGAAGCTTTCTTT.

This chain joins TRBV6-5 and TRBJ1-2; D perhaps matches TRBD1 (6 bases). V shed 7 bases and J shed 8 bases, with 20 bases lying between them. Germline loops: CDR1 MNHEY, CDR2 SVGAGI. The CDR3 covers 14 residues. This CDR3 is CASTPPRGAGGYTF. In DNA, the CDR3 is TGTGCCAGCACTCCCCCCCGGGGGGCGGGAGGCTACACCTTC.